The TCR beta chain described here comes from a study of memory CD4+ T cells and cytomegalovirus serostatus. Germline-derived CDR1 and CDR2 are MNHNS and SASEGT. CDR3 size: 17 residues. V lost 1 base, J lost 2 bases, and 9 bases stayed unmatched. The sort gate was single viable CD3+CD4+CD8-CD45RO+ cells for memory CD4+ T cells. Total CD4+ T cells were enriched by CD4 positive selection. Remarks on this clone: Other nucleotide sequences in the sample specify the same CDR3.

Assay: immunoSEQ multiplex PCR; the TCRdb copy retains only in-frame clones and omits some. The sample records under 85,000 clones, roughly 80% being singletons. This TCR was recovered from an adult in good health and CMV-seropositive. The chain carries TRBV6-1 and TRBJ2-3, with TRBD2 matching over 7 bases. The sample comprised memory CD4+ T cells from blood. CDR3 residues: CASSEGLVGGSTDTQYF. The CDR3 bases are TGTGCCAGCAGTGAAGGGCTGGTGGGGGGGTCCACAGATACGCAGTATTTT.